The T cell receptor beta chain under discussion was sequenced for a study of identifying expanded T cells in peripheral blood. The count of this clone is one. Germline V gene sequence: CDR1 SNHLY, CDR2 FYNNEI. J gave up 1 base and V 11 bases, and 5 bases lay outside the gene matches. The CDR3 contains 14 residues. Some clones are missing from TCRdb's copy, which holds only in-frame ones; the method was immunoSEQ multiplex PCR. The sample carries roughly 100,000 clones, 85% to 90% recorded once. Material for sequencing was blood. V gene TRBV2 combines with J gene TRBJ2-2; TRBD1 agrees at 9 bases. The source is a person between 18 and 75 years old in good health. The CDR3 reads CAGHRGQNTGELFF. CDR3 nucleotide sequence: TGTGCCGGTCACAGGGGGCAGAACACCGGGGAGCTGTTTTTT.